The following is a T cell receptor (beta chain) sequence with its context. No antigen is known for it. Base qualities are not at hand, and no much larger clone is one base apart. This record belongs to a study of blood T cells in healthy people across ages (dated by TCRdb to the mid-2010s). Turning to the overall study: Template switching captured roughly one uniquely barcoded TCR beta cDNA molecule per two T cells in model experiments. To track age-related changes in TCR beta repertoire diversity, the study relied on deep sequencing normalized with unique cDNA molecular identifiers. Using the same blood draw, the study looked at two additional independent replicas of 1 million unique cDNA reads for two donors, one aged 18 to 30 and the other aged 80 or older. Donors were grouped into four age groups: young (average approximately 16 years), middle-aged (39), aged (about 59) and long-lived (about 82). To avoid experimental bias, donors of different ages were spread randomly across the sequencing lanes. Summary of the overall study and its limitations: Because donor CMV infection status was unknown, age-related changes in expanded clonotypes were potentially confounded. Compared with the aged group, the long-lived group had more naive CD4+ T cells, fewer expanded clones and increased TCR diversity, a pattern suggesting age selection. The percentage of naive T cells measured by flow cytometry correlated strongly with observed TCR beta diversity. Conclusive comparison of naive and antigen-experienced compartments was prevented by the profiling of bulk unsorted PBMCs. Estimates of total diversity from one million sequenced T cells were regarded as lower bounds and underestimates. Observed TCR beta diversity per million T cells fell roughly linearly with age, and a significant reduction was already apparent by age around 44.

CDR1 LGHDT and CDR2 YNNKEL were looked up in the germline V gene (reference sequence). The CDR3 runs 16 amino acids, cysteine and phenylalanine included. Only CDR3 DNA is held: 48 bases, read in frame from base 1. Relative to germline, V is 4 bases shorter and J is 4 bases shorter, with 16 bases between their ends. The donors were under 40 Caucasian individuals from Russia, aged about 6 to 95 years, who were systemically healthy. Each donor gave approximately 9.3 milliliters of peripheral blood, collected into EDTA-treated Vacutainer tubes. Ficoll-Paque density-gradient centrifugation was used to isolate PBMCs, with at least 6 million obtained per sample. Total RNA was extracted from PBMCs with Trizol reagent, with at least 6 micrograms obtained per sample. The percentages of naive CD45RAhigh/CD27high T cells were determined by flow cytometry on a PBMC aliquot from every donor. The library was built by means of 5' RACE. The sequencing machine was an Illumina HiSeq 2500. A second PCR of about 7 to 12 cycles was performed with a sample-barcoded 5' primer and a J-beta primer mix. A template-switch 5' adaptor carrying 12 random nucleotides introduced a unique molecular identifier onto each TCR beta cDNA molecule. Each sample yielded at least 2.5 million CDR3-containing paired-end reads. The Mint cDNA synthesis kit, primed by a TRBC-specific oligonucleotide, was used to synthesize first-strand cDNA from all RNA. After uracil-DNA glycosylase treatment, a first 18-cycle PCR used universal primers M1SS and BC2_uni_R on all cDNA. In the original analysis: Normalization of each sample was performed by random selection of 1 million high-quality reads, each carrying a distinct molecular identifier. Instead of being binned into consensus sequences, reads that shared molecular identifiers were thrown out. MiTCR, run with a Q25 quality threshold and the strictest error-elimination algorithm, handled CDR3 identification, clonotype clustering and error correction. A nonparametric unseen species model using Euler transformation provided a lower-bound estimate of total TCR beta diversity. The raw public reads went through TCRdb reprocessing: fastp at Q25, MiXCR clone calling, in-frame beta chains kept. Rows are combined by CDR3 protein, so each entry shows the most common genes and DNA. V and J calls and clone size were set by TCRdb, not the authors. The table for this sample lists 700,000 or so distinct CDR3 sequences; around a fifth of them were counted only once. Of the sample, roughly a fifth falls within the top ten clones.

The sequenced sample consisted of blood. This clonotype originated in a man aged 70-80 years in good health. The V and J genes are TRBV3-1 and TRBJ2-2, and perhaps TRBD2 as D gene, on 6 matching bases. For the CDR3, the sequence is CASSLAGPKITGELFF. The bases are TGTGCCAGCAGCCTTGCGGGACCTAAAATCACCGGGGAGCTGTTTTTT.